These T cell receptor beta chains were read from a single sample in a study of shared clonotypes between healthy human individuals. The repertoire was sequenced with immunoSEQ multiplex PCR; TCRdb's copy has only in-frame clones and lacks some. Here the sample spans under 600,000 clones, roughly 79% being singletons. Sequenced sample: PBMCs. The receptors derive from a woman between 35 and 50 years old in good health. Some clones in this sample may be carry-over from other donors' samples. The CDR3 runs from the conserved cysteine through the conserved F or W. The D gene is left open where the match is weak. Clone size is given for some rows only: seen once, a few or many times, or a class if the clone is expanded.

D gene: TRBD2
J gene: TRBJ2-7
V gene: TRBV19
clone size: .
CDR3 protein: CASSIGAGASYEQYF
CDR3 DNA: TGTGCCAGTAGTATAGGAGCGGGAGCCTCCTACGAGCAGTACTTC

D gene: TRBD1
J gene: TRBJ2-3
V gene: TRBV19
clone size: .
CDR3 protein: CASGSDREVDTQYF
CDR3 DNA: TGTGCCAGCGGGTCGGACAGGGAAGTAGATACGCAGTATTTT

D gene: .
J gene: TRBJ1-2
V gene: TRBV29-1
clone size: .
CDR3 protein: CSVADSMINGYTF
CDR3 DNA: TGCAGCGTCGCGGACAGCATGATCAATGGCTACACCTTC

D gene: .
J gene: TRBJ1-1
V gene: TRBV7-9
clone size: few
CDR3 protein: CASSPRGENTEAFF
CDR3 DNA: TGTGCCAGCAGCCCTCGCGGGGAGAACACTGAAGCTTTCTTT

D gene: TRBD1
J gene: TRBJ2-1
V gene: TRBV5-1
clone size: .
CDR3 protein: CASSLTGGFYNEQFF
CDR3 DNA: TGCGCCAGCAGCTTAACAGGGGGATTCTACAATGAGCAGTTCTTC

D gene: .
J gene: TRBJ1-3
V gene: TRBV18
clone size: .
CDR3 protein: CASSRGSLSGNTIYF
CDR3 DNA: TGTGCCAGCTCACGAGGCAGCCTCTCTGGAAACACCATATATTTT

D gene: .
J gene: TRBJ2-7
V gene: TRBV5-1
clone size: .
CDR3 protein: CASSRDGDPREQYF
CDR3 DNA: TGCGCCAGCAGCCGGGACGGGGATCCGAGGGAGCAGTACTTC

D gene: .
J gene: TRBJ1-1
V gene: TRBV10-3
clone size: few
CDR3 protein: CAITRGANTEAFF
CDR3 DNA: TGTGCCATCACAAGGGGCGCGAACACTGAAGCTTTCTTT

D gene: .
J gene: TRBJ1-6
V gene: TRBV30
clone size: .
CDR3 protein: CAWSVRGAGFSPLHF
CDR3 DNA: TGTGCCTGGAGTGTACGAGGGGCAGGGTTCTCACCCCTCCACTTT

D gene: .
J gene: TRBJ2-1
V gene: TRBV16
clone size: .
CDR3 protein: CASSPYRSNEQFF
CDR3 DNA: TGTGCCAGCAGCCCCTACCGCAGCAATGAGCAGTTCTTC

D gene: .
J gene: TRBJ2-1
V gene: TRBV5-1
clone size: once
CDR3 protein: CASSPGAGLSYNEQFF
CDR3 DNA: TGCGCCAGCAGCCCAGGAGCGGGTCTCTCCTACAATGAGCAGTTCTTC

D gene: TRBD1
J gene: TRBJ2-5
V gene: TRBV6-1
clone size: .
CDR3 protein: CASSGWDSQGETQYF
CDR3 DNA: TGTGCCAGCAGTGGCTGGGACAGTCAGGGAGAGACCCAGTACTTC

D gene: .
J gene: TRBJ2-3
V gene: TRBV15
clone size: .
CDR3 protein: CATSRDKLGVTDTQYF
CDR3 DNA: TGTGCCACCAGCAGAGATAAGCTAGGGGTCACAGATACGCAGTATTTT

D gene: .
J gene: TRBJ1-4
V gene: TRBV30
clone size: .
CDR3 protein: CAWSVGSQGDEKLFF
CDR3 DNA: TGTGCCTGGAGTGTAGGGTCGCAGGGAGATGAAAAACTGTTTTTT

D gene: TRBD2
J gene: TRBJ2-1
V gene: TRBV2
clone size: .
CDR3 protein: CASIYAGGNEQFF
CDR3 DNA: TGTGCCAGCATTTATGCGGGAGGGAATGAGCAGTTCTTC

D gene: .
J gene: TRBJ2-1
V gene: TRBV7-2
clone size: .
CDR3 protein: CASSPLRGVGNEQFF
CDR3 DNA: TGTGCCAGCAGCCCCCTCCGGGGAGTGGGCAATGAGCAGTTCTTC

D gene: TRBD2
J gene: TRBJ2-5
V gene: TRBV2
clone size: .
CDR3 protein: CASSLESGRVQETQYF
CDR3 DNA: TGTGCCAGCAGCCTCGAAAGCGGGAGGGTGCAAGAGACCCAGTACTTC

D gene: .
J gene: TRBJ2-3
V gene: TRBV2
clone size: .
CDR3 protein: CASSERTDRTDTQYF
CDR3 DNA: TGTGCCAGCAGTGAGAGGACAGACAGAACAGATACGCAGTATTTT

D gene: .
J gene: TRBJ1-1
V gene: TRBV29-1
clone size: .
CDR3 protein: CSVWAGRNTEAFF
CDR3 DNA: TGCAGCGTTTGGGCCGGGAGGAACACTGAAGCTTTCTTT

D gene: .
J gene: TRBJ1-5
V gene: TRBV7-2
clone size: .
CDR3 protein: CASSPEPGEPQHF
CDR3 DNA: TGTGCCAGCAGCCCCGAACCCGGGGAGCCCCAGCATTTT

D gene: .
J gene: TRBJ2-1
V gene: TRBV7-9
clone size: once
CDR3 protein: CASSLSAELDEQFF
CDR3 DNA: TGTGCCAGCAGCCTGTCCGCCGAGCTCGATGAGCAGTTCTTC

D gene: .
J gene: TRBJ2-3
V gene: TRBV18
clone size: once
CDR3 protein: CASSPQQGRLADTQYF
CDR3 DNA: TGTGCCAGCTCACCACAGCAGGGGAGACTTGCAGATACGCAGTATTTT

D gene: .
J gene: TRBJ1-2
V gene: TRBV28
clone size: .
CDR3 protein: CASSLQGYGYTF
CDR3 DNA: TGTGCCAGCAGTTTGCAGGGCTATGGCTACACCTTC

D gene: .
J gene: TRBJ1-1
V gene: TRBV6-6
clone size: .
CDR3 protein: CASSYTKNTEAFF
CDR3 DNA: TGTGCCAGCAGTTACACAAAGAACACTGAAGCTTTCTTT

D gene: .
J gene: TRBJ2-7
V gene: TRBV5-4
clone size: .
CDR3 protein: CASSRLPPHEQYF
CDR3 DNA: TGTGCCAGCAGCCGACTTCCCCCCCACGAGCAGTACTTC

D gene: .
J gene: TRBJ1-5
V gene: TRBV28
clone size: .
CDR3 protein: CASSFSMKPQHF
CDR3 DNA: TGTGCCAGCAGTTTTAGTATGAAGCCCCAGCATTTT

D gene: TRBD2
J gene: TRBJ2-3
V gene: TRBV4-2
clone size: .
CDR3 protein: CASSQVLGTSGTDTQYF
CDR3 DNA: TGTGCCAGCAGCCAAGTACTTGGGACTAGCGGCACAGATACGCAGTATTTT

D gene: TRBD1
J gene: TRBJ2-6
V gene: TRBV18
clone size: .
CDR3 protein: CASSPDRVGANVLTF
CDR3 DNA: TGTGCCAGCTCACCTGACAGGGTTGGGGCCAACGTCCTGACTTTC

D gene: TRBD1
J gene: TRBJ2-7
V gene: TRBV27
clone size: .
CDR3 protein: CASRSDRVPYEQYF
CDR3 DNA: TGTGCCAGCAGATCCGACAGGGTCCCCTACGAGCAGTACTTC

D gene: .
J gene: TRBJ1-4
V gene: TRBV7-9
clone size: .
CDR3 protein: CASSLPTDTENEKLFF
CDR3 DNA: TGTGCCAGCAGCTTACCGACAGACACTGAGAATGAAAAACTGTTTTTT

D gene: .
J gene: TRBJ1-5
V gene: TRBV25-1
clone size: once
CDR3 protein: CASSEGRQPQHF
CDR3 DNA: TGTGCCAGCAGTGAAGGGAGGCAGCCCCAGCATTTT

D gene: .
J gene: TRBJ2-7
V gene: TRBV5-1
clone size: .
CDR3 protein: CASSLGGSSYEQYF
CDR3 DNA: TGCGCCAGCAGCTTGGGAGGGAGCTCCTACGAGCAGTACTTC

D gene: .
J gene: TRBJ2-5
V gene: TRBV5-8
clone size: .
CDR3 protein: CASSLEAAAAGRLETQYF
CDR3 DNA: TGTGCCAGCAGCTTGGAAGCAGCGGCGGCAGGGCGCTTGGAGACCCAGTACTTC

D gene: .
J gene: TRBJ2-1
V gene: TRBV2
clone size: .
CDR3 protein: CASSAGPDSYNEQFF
CDR3 DNA: TGTGCCAGCAGTGCCGGGCCTGACTCCTACAATGAGCAGTTCTTC

D gene: .
J gene: TRBJ2-7
V gene: TRBV19
clone size: .
CDR3 protein: CASSMSPPYEQYF
CDR3 DNA: TGTGCCAGTAGTATGTCTCCCCCCTACGAGCAGTACTTC

D gene: .
J gene: TRBJ2-6
V gene: TRBV5-1
clone size: .
CDR3 protein: CASSWGPTSSGANVLTF
CDR3 DNA: TGCGCCAGCAGCTGGGGACCGACGAGCTCTGGGGCCAACGTCCTGACTTTC

D gene: TRBD1
J gene: TRBJ1-4
V gene: TRBV4-2
clone size: once
CDR3 protein: CASSLHTDRGVSTNEKLFF
CDR3 DNA: TGTGCCAGCAGCCTCCACACCGACAGGGGAGTTTCGACTAATGAAAAACTGTTTTTT

D gene: TRBD2
J gene: TRBJ2-7
V gene: TRBV6-1
clone size: .
CDR3 protein: CASCLAGDPYEQYF
CDR3 DNA: TGTGCCAGCTGCCTAGCGGGGGACCCCTACGAGCAGTACTTC

D gene: TRBD1
J gene: TRBJ1-2
V gene: TRBV4-3
clone size: .
CDR3 protein: CASSQGTGAASNYGYTF
CDR3 DNA: TGCGCCAGCAGCCAGGGGACAGGGGCGGCATCAAACTATGGCTACACCTTC

D gene: .
J gene: TRBJ2-5
V gene: TRBV7-9
clone size: .
CDR3 protein: CASKSQETQYF
CDR3 DNA: TGTGCCAGCAAGAGCCAAGAGACCCAGTACTTC

D gene: .
J gene: TRBJ2-1
V gene: TRBV30
clone size: .
CDR3 protein: CAWSRQYNEQFF
CDR3 DNA: TGTGCCTGGAGTCGACAGTACAATGAGCAGTTCTTC

D gene: TRBD1
J gene: TRBJ2-5
V gene: TRBV28
clone size: .
CDR3 protein: CASSLPGTGMETQYF
CDR3 DNA: TGTGCCAGCAGTTTACCCGGGACAGGGATGGAGACCCAGTACTTC

D gene: TRBD2
J gene: TRBJ2-7
V gene: TRBV28
clone size: .
CDR3 protein: CASSLGLAGLQYF
CDR3 DNA: TGTGCCAGCAGTTTAGGACTAGCGGGATTACAGTACTTC

D gene: TRBD1
J gene: TRBJ1-3
V gene: TRBV5-6
clone size: .
CDR3 protein: CASSWLGTGNSGNTIYF
CDR3 DNA: TGTGCCAGCAGCTGGCTAGGGACAGGCAACTCTGGAAACACCATATATTTT

D gene: TRBD2
J gene: TRBJ2-5
V gene: TRBV10-2
clone size: .
CDR3 protein: CASTKTSALGVETQYF
CDR3 DNA: TGCGCCAGCACTAAGACTAGCGCCCTTGGGGTGGAGACCCAGTACTTC

D gene: TRBD2
J gene: TRBJ2-1
V gene: TRBV4-1
clone size: .
CDR3 protein: CASSQDWGGTFNEQFF
CDR3 DNA: TGCGCCAGCAGCCAAGATTGGGGGGGTACATTCAATGAGCAGTTCTTC

D gene: .
J gene: TRBJ1-5
V gene: TRBV30
clone size: .
CDR3 protein: CAWRERRDAYNQPQHF
CDR3 DNA: TGTGCCTGGAGAGAAAGACGGGACGCCTACAATCAGCCCCAGCATTTT

D gene: .
J gene: TRBJ1-1
V gene: TRBV11-2
clone size: many
CDR3 protein: CASSSPEWIRDTEAFF
CDR3 DNA: TGTGCCAGCAGCTCCCCTGAGTGGATTCGGGACACTGAAGCTTTCTTT

D gene: TRBD1
J gene: TRBJ2-7
V gene: TRBV27
clone size: .
CDR3 protein: CASSRQGSPYEQYF
CDR3 DNA: TGTGCCAGCAGTCGACAGGGGTCCCCCTACGAGCAGTACTTC